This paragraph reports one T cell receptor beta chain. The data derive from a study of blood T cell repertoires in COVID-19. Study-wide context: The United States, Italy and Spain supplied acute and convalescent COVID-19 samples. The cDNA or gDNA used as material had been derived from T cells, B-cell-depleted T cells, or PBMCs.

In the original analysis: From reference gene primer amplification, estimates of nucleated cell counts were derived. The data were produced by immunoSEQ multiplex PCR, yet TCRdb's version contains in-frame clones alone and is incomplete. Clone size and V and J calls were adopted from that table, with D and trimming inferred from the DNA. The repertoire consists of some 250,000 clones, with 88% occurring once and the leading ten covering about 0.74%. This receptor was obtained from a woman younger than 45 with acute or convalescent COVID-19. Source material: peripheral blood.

The CDR3 sequence: CASSWGDRPQDTQYF. The CDR3 nucleotides are TGCGCCAGCAGCTGGGGGGACAGGCCTCAGGATACGCAGTATTTT. This sequence joins TRBV5-1 and TRBJ2-3, with 8 bases lining up with TRBD1. The germline CDR1 and CDR2 sequences are SGHRS and YFSETQ. V was pared by 3 bases and J by 6 bases, with 9 bases of the junction left unmatched. The CDR3 has 15 residues.